By sample fraction, the clone carrying this T cell receptor (beta chain) is medium-sized. What it binds is unknown. Trimming removed 5 bases from V and 3 bases from J, with 10 bases in between. The CDR3 spans 13 residues. Notes on the study in general: Tumor memory CD4+ T cell TCR gene usage clustered with blood and lymph node memory CD4+ cells and lymph node naive CD4+ cells. Tumor Tregs overlapped most with tumor, then blood, naive CD4+ cells.

The sorted Tregs were CD4+CD25+CD127-/low cells. The TRBV12-4/TRBJ1-2 clonotypes were amplified using barcode primers with ligated adaptors. TCRdb passed the multiplex PCR reads through MiXCR, listing each CDR3 protein once. The top ten clones hold 25% to 40% of a sample with 900 to 1,300 distinct CDR3 sequences, 2.6% of them seen once. The TCR sequence derives from a female donor with breast cancer. The rearrangement links TRBV12-3 or TRBV12-4 to TRBJ1-2; no definite D call. The sequencing input was Tregs sorted from blood. The CDR3 nucleotides read TGTGCCAGCAGTCTGGGTCGCTACTATGGCTACACCTTC. Amino acid sequence: CASSLGRYYGYTF.